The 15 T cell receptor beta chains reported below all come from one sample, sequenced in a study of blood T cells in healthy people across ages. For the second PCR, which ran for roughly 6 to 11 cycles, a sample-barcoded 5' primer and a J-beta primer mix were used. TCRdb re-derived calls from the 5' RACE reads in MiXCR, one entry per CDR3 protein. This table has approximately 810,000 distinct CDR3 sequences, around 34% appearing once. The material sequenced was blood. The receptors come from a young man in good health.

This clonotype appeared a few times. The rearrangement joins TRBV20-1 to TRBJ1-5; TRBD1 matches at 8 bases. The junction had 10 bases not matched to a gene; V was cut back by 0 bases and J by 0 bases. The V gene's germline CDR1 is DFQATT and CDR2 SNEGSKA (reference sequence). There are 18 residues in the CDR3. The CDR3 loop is CSARDRRDRRYSNQPQHF. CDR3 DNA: TGCAGTGCTAGAGATCGTAGGGACAGGAGATATAGCAATCAGCCCCAGCATTTT.

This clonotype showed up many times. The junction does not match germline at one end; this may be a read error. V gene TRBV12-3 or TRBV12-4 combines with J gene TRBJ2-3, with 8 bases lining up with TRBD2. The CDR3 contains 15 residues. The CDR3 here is CASSRTSGSTDTQYF. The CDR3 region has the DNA TGCGCCAGCAGTCGAACTAGCGGTAGCACAGATACGCAGTATTTT.

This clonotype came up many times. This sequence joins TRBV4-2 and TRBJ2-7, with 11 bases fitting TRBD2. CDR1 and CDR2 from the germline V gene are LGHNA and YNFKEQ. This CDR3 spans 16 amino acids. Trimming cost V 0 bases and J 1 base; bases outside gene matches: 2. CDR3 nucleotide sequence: TGTGCCAGCAGCCAAGAAGGGACTAGCGGTTCCTACGAGCAGTACTTC. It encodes CASSQEGTSGSYEQYF.

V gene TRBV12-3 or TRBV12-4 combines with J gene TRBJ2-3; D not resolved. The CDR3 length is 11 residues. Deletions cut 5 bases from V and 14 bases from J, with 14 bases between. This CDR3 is CASSRRNPGYF. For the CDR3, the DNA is TGTGCCAGCAGTCGACGCAACCCAGGGTATTTT.

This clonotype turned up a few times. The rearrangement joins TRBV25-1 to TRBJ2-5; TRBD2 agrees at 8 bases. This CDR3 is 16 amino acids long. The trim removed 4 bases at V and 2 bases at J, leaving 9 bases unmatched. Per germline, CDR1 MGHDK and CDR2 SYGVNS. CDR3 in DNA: TGTGCCAGCAGTGGAATCCTAGCGGGCCATCAAGAGACCCAGTACTTC. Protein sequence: CASSGILAGHQETQYF.

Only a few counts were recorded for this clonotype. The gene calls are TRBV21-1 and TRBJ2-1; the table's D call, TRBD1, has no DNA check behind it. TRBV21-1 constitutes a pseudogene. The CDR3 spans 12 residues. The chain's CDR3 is CASSKAPGGAFF. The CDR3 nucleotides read TGTGCCAGCAGCAAAGCCCCCGGGGGTGCGTTCTTC.

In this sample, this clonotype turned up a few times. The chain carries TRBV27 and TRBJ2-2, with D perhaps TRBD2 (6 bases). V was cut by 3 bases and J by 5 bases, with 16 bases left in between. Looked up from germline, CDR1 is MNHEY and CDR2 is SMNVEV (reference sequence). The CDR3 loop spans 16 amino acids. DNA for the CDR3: TGTGCCAGCAGTTTTTCGACGGGGGTAGGGACCGGGGAGCTGTTTTTT. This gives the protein CASSFSTGVGTGELFF.

The CDR3 DNA reads as TGTGCCAGCAGCCCCGGAGCGGGATATTCACCCCTCCACTTT. Translating gives CASSPGAGYSPLHF. This chain joins TRBV5-6 and TRBJ1-6; D gene ambiguous. V lost 4 bases, J lost 8 bases, and 13 bases lay in between. Germline assignment: CDR1 SGHDT and CDR2 YYEEEE. The CDR3 extends over 14 amino acids.

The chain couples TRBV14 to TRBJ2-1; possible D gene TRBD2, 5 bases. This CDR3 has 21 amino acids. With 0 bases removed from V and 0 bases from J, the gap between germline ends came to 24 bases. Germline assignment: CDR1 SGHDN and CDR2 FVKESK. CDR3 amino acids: CASSQERAVRYFRSSYNEQFF. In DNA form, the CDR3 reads TGTGCCAGCAGCCAAGAGCGGGCAGTAAGGTATTTTAGGAGCTCCTACAATGAGCAGTTCTTC.

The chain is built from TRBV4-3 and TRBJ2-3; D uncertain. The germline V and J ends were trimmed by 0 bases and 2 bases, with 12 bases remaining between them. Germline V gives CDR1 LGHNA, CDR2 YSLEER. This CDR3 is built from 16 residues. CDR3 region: CASSQDFTEDTDTQYF. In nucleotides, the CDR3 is TGCGCCAGCAGCCAAGATTTCACTGAGGACACAGATACGCAGTATTTT.

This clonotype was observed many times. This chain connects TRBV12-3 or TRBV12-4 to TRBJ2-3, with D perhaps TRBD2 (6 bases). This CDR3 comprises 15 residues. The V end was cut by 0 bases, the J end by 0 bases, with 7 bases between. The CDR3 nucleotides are TGTGCCAGCAGTTTAGCGGGGGGAAGCACAGATACGCAGTATTTT. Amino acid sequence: CASSLAGGSTDTQYF.

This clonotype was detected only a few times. The CDR3 DNA sequence: TGTGCCAGCAGCTCCGAAGGGGGCTCGGGTTACAATGAGCAGTTCTTC. It encodes CASSSEGGSGYNEQFF. The chain couples TRBV13 to TRBJ2-1, with 7 positions matching TRBD1. CDR3 length equals 16 residues. Germline-derived CDR1 and CDR2 are PRHDT and FYEKMQ (reference sequence). V trimming: 4 bases; J trimming: 4 bases; junction bases outside the gene matches: 10.

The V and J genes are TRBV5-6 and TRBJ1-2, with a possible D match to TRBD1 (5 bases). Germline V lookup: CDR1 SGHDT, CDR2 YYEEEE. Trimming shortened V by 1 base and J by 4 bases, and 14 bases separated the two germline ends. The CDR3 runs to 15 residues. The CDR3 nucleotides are TGTGCCAGCAGCTTGCCCTCCCGGGGGATCTATGGCTACACCTTC. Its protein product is CASSLPSRGIYGYTF.

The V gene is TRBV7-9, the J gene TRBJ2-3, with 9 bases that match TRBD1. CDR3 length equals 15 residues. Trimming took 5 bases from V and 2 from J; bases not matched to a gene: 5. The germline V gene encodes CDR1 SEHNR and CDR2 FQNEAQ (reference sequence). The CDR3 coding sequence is TGTGCCAGCAGCCCACGGGACAGGGACACAGATACGCAGTATTTT. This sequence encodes CASSPRDRDTDTQYF.

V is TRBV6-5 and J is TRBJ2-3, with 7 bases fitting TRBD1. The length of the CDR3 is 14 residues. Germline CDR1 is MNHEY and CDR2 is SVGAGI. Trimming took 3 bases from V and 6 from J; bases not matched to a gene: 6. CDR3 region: CASSYLGRGDTQYF. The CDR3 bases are TGTGCCAGCAGTTATCTCGGCAGGGGGGATACGCAGTATTTT.